The rows below give T cell receptor beta chains drawn from one sample of a study of T cell repertoires in cytomegalovirus infection. These TCRs' antigens remain unknown. One entry per CDR3 protein results from TCRdb running MiXCR on the reads. This table has 640,000 or so distinct CDR3 sequences, around 35% appearing once. Sequenced material: cultured PBMCs, taken from culture after CMV antigen stimulation. The source is a human donor in good health (CMV status not recorded). Some clones in this sample may be carry-over from other donors' samples. Both conserved end residues are part of each CDR3. Each record gives: V gene, CDR3 length, CDR3 protein.

V: TRBV7-2
length: 14
CDR3: CASSPGTADQPQHF

V: TRBV6-6
length: 14
CDR3: CASRGTGGSGELFF

V: TRBV19
length: 13
CDR3: CASIQGWNQPQHF

V: TRBV7-9
length: 17
CDR3: CASSPGTGISGANVLTF

V: TRBV6-5
length: 14
CDR3: CASSHLLAKETQYF

V: TRBV7-2
length: 16
CDR3: CASSTPQGLVGYGYTF

V: TRBV7-2
length: 13
CDR3: CASSSRAQMFSYF

V: TRBV27
length: 15
CDR3: CASSLRAGREDTQYF

V: TRBV7-9
length: 18
CDR3: CASSLKSGSSWKVNEQFF

V: TRBV6-1
length: 14
CDR3: CATKIGELADEAFF

V: TRBV7-9
length: 14
CDR3: CASSFLDSSYEQYF

V: TRBV4-1
length: 15
CDR3: CASSQDPISAYEQYF

V: TRBV12-3/TRBV12-4
length: 14
CDR3: CASRDTSYQETQYF

V: TRBV15
length: 16
CDR3: CATSSRGQGSQETQYF

V: TRBV27
length: 16
CDR3: CASSSMQGVGNSPLHF

V: TRBV7-2
length: 14
CDR3: CASSLELPPDTQYF

V: TRBV5-1
length: 18
CDR3: CPSSMGRGLRLVSYEQYF

V: TRBV5-6
length: 14
CDR3: CASSSSGGNNEQFF

V: TRBV19
length: 17
CDR3: CASTLPGGVAGGSEQFF

V: TRBV10-3
length: 12
CDR3: CATRTGTTEAFF

V: TRBV12-3/TRBV12-4
length: 19
CDR3: CASSFPVGQGVPPNEKLFF

V: TRBV5-6
length: 13
CDR3: CASSFDSNTEAFF